The entry below gives a single T cell receptor beta chain sequence along with its context. Its target is not known. Individual cDNA molecules were tagged with unique molecular identifiers, the study reported. Each CDR3 protein gets one entry after TCRdb re-called the 5' RACE reads with MiXCR. The repertoire holds around 52,000 distinct CDR3 sequences, approximately 6% seen once, with 3% to 4% in the top ten. The data originate from a study of early T cells in non-severe SARS-CoV-2 infection. Study-wide background: Sequenced bulk RNA came from whole blood that was unsorted, and chains were unpaired. General study results and limits: A preference for anti-spike CD8 responses marked VDJdb matching, which missed private and CD4 specificities.

Germline V CDR1 and CDR2: DFQATT, SNEGSKA (reference sequence). CDR3 length equals 15 residues. Losses at the gene ends were 3 bases for V and 3 bases for J; bases not matched to a gene: 6. The chain couples TRBV20-1 to TRBJ2-3; 10 bases are shared with TRBD1. The receptor was isolated from an adult who was a healthcare worker with PCR-confirmed SARS-CoV-2 infection or an uninfected control (not recorded which). Specimen: whole blood. The CDR3 is CSASARDRGTDTQYF. CDR3 in DNA: TGCAGTGCTAGTGCCCGGGACAGGGGAACAGATACGCAGTATTTT.